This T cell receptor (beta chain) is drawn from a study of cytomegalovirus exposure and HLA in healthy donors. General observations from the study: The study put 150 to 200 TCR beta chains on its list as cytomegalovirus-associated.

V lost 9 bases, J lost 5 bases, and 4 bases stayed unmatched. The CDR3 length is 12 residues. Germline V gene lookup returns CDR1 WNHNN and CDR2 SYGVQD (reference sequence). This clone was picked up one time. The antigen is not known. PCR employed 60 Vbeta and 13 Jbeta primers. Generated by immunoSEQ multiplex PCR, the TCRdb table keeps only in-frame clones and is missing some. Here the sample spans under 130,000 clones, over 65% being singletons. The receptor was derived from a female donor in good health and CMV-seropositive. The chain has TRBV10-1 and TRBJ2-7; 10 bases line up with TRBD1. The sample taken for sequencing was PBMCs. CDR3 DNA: TGCGCCAGGGGGACAGGGGTGGACGAGCAGTACTTC. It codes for CARGTGVDEQYF.